The clone carrying this TCR beta chain was counted between two and nine times. No antigen is known for it. The data are from a study of T cells in Graves' hyperthyroidism and ophthalmopathy. The V segment lost 3 bases and the J segment 2 bases; nucleotides outside the gene matches: 11. The CDR3 sequence is 17 residues long. The V gene's germline CDR1 is LNHNV and CDR2 YYDKDF (reference sequence). TCR beta CDR3 region amplification was performed from RNA transcripts. First-round RT-PCR with HTBI primers amplified the TCR CDR3 region. One entry per CDR3 protein, called by TCRdb with MiXCR from the multiplex PCR reads. The sample holds under 750,000 distinct CDR3 sequences, 15% to 20% seen once. Whole-study results and caveats: Ophthalmopathy got predicted by the model a median approximately six months before its onset.

Sequencing was done on a sample of blood. The TCR originated in a woman in her 50s with Graves' hyperthyroidism that later progressed to Graves' ophthalmopathy. The chain recombines TRBV15 with TRBJ1-2, with 8 positions matching TRBD1. The CDR3 spells CATSSIKGQVSNYGYTF. The CDR3 region has the DNA TGTGCCACCAGCAGTATTAAGGGACAGGTGTCAAACTATGGCTACACCTTC.